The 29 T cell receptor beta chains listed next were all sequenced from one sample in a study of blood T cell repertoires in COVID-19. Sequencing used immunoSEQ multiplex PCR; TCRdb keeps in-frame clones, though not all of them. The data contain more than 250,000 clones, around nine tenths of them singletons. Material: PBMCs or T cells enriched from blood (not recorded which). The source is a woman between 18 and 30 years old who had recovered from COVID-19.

CDR3 bases: TGTGCCAGCAGCCAAGGTCCGTCCCGAGCCTACGAGCAGTACTTC. It is translated as CASSQGPSRAYEQYF. The J gene is TRBJ2-7, the V gene TRBV4-2, with D unclear. The CDR3 spans 15 residues. Trimming shortened V by 1 base and J by 2 bases, and 12 bases separated the two germline ends. Germline CDR1 reads LGHNA; CDR2 reads YNFKEQ.

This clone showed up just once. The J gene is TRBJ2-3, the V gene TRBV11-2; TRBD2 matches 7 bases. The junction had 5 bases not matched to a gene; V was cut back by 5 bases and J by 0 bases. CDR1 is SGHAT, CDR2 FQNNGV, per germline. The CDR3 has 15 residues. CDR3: CASSPSGISTDTQYF. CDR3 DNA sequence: TGTGCCAGCAGCCCGAGCGGGATAAGCACAGATACGCAGTATTTT.

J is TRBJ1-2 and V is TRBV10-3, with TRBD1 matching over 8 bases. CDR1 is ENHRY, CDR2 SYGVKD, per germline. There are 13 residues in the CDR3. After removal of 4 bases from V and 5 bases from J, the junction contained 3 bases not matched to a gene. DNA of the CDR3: TGTGCCATCAGTGCCGGACAGGGTTATGGCTACACCTTC. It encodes CAISAGQGYGYTF.

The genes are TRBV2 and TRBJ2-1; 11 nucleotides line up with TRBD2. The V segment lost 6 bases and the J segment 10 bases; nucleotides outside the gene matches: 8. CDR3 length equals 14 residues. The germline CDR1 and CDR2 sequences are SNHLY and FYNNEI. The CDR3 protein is CASRDKTSGEEQFF. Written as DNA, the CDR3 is TGTGCCAGCAGGGACAAGACTAGCGGGGAAGAGCAGTTCTTC. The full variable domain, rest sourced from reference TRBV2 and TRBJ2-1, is EPEVTQTPSHQVTQMGQEVILRCVPISNHLYFYWYRQILGQKVEFLVSFYNNEISEKSEIFDDQFSVERPDGSNFTLKIRSTKLEDSAMYFCASRDKTSGEEQFFGPGTRLTVL.

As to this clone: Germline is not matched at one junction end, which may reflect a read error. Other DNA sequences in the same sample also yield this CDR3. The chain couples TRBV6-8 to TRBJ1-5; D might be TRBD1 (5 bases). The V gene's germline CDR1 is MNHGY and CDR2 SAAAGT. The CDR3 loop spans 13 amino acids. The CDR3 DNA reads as TGCCTTGAAAAGGGGCTTGAAAATCAGCCCCAGCATTTT. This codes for CLEKGLENQPQHF.

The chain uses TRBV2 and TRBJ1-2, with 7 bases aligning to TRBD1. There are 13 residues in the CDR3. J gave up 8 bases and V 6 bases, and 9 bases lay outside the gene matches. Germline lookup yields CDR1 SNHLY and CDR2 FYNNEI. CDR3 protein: CASRDPDRWGYTF. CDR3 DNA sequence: TGTGCCAGCAGGGACCCGGACAGGTGGGGCTACACCTTC.

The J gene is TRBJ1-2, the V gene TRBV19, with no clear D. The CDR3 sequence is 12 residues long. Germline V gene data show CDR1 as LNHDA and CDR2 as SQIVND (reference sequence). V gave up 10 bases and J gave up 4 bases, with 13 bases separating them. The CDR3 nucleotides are TGTGCCACCTCGAGGCAGCCCTATGGCTACACCTTC. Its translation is CATSRQPYGYTF.

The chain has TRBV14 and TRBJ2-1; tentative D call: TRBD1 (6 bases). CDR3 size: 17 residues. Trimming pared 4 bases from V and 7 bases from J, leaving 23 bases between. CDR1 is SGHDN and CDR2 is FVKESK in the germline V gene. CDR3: CASSRNFHRDYVNEQFF. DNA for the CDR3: TGTGCCAGCAGCCGAAATTTCCACAGGGATTATGTGAATGAGCAGTTCTTC.

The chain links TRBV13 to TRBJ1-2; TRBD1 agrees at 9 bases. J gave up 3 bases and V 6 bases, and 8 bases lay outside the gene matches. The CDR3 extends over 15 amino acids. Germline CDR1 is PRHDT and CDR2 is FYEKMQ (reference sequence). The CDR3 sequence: CASSRIRDRDYGYTF. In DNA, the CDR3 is TGTGCCAGCAGTAGGATCCGGGACAGGGACTATGGCTACACCTTC.

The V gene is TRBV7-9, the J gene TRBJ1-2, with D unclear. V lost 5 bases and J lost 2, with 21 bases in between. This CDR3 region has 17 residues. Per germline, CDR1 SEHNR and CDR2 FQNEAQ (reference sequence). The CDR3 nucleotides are TGTGCCAGCAGCCCACCCGGGGTGGGCAGACCGAACTATGGCTACACCTTC. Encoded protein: CASSPPGVGRPNYGYTF.

CDR3 region: CASSRINWTDEKLFF. The CDR3 DNA follows: TGTGCCAGCAGCCGGATAAATTGGACAGACGAAAAACTGTTTTTT. The chain has TRBV16 and TRBJ1-4, with D perhaps matching TRBD1 (6 bases). The CDR3 extends over 15 amino acids. The V gene's germline CDR1 is KGHSY and CDR2 FQNENV. Trimming took 4 bases from V and 8 from J, leaving 17 bases between them. The full variable domain, its missing parts supplied by reference TRBV16 and TRBJ1-4, is GEEVAQTPKHLVRGEGQKAKLYCAPIKGHSYVFWYQQVLKNEFKFLISFQNENVFDETGMPKERFSAKCLPNSPCSLEIQATKLEDSAVYFCASSRINWTDEKLFFGSGTQLSVL.

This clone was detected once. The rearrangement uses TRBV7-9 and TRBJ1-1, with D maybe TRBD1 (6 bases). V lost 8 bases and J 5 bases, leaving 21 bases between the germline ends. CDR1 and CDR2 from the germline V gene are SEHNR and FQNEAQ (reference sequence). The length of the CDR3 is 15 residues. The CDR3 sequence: CASHPSGSGVTEAFF. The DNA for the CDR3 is TGTGCCAGCCACCCATCCGGGTCAGGGGTAACTGAAGCTTTCTTT. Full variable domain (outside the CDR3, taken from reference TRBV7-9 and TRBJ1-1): DTGVSQNPRHKITKRGQNVTFRCDPISEHNRLYWYRQTLGQGPEFLTYFQNEAQLEKSRLLSDRFSAERPKGSFSTLEIQRTEQGDSAMYLCASHPSGSGVTEAFFGQGTRLTVV.

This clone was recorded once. The DNA of the CDR3 is TGTGCCAGCAGTTACGACGGGGAGACTTACAATGAGCAGTTCTTC. This sequence encodes CASSYDGETYNEQFF. The chain uses TRBV6-2 or TRBV6-3 and TRBJ2-1; D may be TRBD2 (5 bases). CDR1 is MNHEY, CDR2 SVGEGT, per germline. Trimming shortened V by 2 bases and J by 4 bases, and 12 bases separated the two germline ends. The CDR3 spans 15 residues.

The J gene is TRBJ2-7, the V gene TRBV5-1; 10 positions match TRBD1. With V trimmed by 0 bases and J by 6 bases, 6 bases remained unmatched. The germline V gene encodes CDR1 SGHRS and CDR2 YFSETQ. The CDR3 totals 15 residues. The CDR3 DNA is TGCGCCAGCAGCTTGGTCGGGACAGGGGCTAGCGAGCAGTACTTC. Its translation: CASSLVGTGASEQYF.

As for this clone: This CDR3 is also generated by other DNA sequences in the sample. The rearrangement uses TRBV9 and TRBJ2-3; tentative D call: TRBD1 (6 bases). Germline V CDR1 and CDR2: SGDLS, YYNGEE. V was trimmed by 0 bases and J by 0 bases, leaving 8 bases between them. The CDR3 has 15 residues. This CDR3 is CASSVEGGSTDTQYF. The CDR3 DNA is TGTGCCAGCAGCGTAGAAGGGGGAAGCACAGATACGCAGTATTTT.

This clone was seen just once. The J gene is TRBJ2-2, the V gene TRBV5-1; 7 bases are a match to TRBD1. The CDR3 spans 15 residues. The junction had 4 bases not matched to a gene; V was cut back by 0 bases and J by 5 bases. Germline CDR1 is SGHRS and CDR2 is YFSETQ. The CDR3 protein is CASSLDRGRTGELFF. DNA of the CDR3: TGCGCCAGCAGCTTGGATAGGGGGCGGACCGGGGAGCTGTTTTTT. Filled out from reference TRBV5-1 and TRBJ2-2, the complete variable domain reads KAGVTQTPRYLIKTRGQQVTLSCSPISGHRSVSWYQQTPGQGLQFLFEYFSETQRNKGNFPGRFSGRQFSNSRSEMNVSTLELGDSALYLCASSLDRGRTGELFFGEGSRLTVL.

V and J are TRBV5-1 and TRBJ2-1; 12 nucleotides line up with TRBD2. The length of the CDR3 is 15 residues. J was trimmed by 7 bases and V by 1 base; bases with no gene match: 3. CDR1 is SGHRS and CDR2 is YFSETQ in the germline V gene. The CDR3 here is CASSLSSGRGNEQFF. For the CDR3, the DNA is TGCGCCAGCAGCTTGTCTAGCGGGAGGGGTAATGAGCAGTTCTTC.

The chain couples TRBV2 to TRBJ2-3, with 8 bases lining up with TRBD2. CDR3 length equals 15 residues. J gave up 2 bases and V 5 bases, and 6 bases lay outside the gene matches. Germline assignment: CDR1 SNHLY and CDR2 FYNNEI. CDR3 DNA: TGTGCCAGCAGTTTCCTTAGCGGGGCCACAGATACGCAGTATTTT. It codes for CASSFLSGATDTQYF.

The DNA for the CDR3 is TGTGCCAGCAGCGATGGAGACCAAACTATTCGAGGCTACACCTTC. As protein: CASSDGDQTIRGYTF. The chain couples TRBV9 to TRBJ1-2; no definite D call. Trimming took off 3 bases at V and 8 bases at J, with 20 bases between the two ends. Germline CDR1 is SGDLS and CDR2 is YYNGEE. This CDR3 spans 15 amino acids.

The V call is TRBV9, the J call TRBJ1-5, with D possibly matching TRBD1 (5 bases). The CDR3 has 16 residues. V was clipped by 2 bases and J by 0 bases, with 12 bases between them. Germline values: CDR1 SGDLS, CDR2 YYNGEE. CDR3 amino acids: CASSVETVYSNQPQHF. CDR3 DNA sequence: TGTGCCAGCAGCGTTGAGACAGTGTATAGCAATCAGCCCCAGCATTTT.

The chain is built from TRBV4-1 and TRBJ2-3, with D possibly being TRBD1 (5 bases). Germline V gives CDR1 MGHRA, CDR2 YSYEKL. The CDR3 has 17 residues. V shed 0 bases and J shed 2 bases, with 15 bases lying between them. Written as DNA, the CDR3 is TGCGCCAGCAGCCAAGATTCGGACAACATCTACACAGATACGCAGTATTTT. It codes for CASSQDSDNIYTDTQYF.

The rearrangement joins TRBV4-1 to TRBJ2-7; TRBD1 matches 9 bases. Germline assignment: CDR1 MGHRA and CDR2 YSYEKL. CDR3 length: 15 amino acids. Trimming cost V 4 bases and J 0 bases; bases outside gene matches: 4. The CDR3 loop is CASSPRDRASYEQYF. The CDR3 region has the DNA TGCGCCAGCAGCCCCCGGGACAGGGCCTCCTACGAGCAGTACTTC.

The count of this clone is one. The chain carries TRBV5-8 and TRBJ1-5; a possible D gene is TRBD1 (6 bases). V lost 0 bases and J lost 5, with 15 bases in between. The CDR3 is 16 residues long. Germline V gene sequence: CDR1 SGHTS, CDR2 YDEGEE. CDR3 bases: TGTGCCAGCAGCTTGGACAGGGAGATCTGGGATCAGCCCCAGCATTTT. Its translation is CASSLDREIWDQPQHF. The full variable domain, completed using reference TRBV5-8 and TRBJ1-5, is EAGVTQSPTHLIKTRGQQATLRCSPISGHTSVYWYQQALGLGLQFLLWYDEGEERNRGNFPPRFSGRQFPNYSSELNVNALELEDSALYLCASSLDREIWDQPQHFGDGTRLSIL.

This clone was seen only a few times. DNA of the CDR3: TGTGCCAGCAGCGTAGGACAGCTCTTTCCAGAGAACACTGAAGCTTTCTTT. It is translated as CASSVGQLFPENTEAFF. This chain uses TRBV9 with TRBJ1-1; TRBD1 is a possible D gene (5 bases). Trimming left V 0 bases short and J 1 base short, with 16 bases between. There are 17 residues in the CDR3. CDR1 is SGDLS and CDR2 is YYNGEE in the germline V gene.

The CDR3: CASSSVGESAFF. CDR3 coding DNA: TGTGCCAGCAGTTCAGTCGGGGAATCGGCTTTCTTT. The J gene is TRBJ1-1, the V gene TRBV27; no reliable D call. The CDR3 has 12 amino acids. CDR1 is MNHEY, CDR2 SMNVEV, per germline (reference sequence). V lost 4 bases and J lost 11, with 14 bases in between.

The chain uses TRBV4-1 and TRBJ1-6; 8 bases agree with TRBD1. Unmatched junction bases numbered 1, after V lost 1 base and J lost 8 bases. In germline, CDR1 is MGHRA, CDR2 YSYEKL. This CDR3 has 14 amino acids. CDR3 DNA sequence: TGCGCCAGCAGCCAAGCGACAGGGGATTCACCCCTCCACTTT. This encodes CASSQATGDSPLHF.

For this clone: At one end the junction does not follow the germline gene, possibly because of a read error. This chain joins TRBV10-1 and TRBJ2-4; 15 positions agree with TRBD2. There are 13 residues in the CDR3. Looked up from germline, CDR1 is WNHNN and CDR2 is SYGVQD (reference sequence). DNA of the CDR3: TGCGCCAGCAGTGAGTCAGGGACTAGCGGGAGGTCCTTC. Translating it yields CASSESGTSGRSF.

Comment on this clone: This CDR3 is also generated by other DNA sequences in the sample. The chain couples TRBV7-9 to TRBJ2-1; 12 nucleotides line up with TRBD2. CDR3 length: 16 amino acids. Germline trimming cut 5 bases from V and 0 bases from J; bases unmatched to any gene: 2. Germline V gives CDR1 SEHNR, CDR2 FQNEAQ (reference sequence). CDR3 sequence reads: CASSPTSGSSYNEQFF. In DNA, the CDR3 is TGTGCCAGCAGCCCGACTAGCGGGAGCTCCTACAATGAGCAGTTCTTC. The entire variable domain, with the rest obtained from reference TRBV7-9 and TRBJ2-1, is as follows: DTGVSQNPRHKITKRGQNVTFRCDPISEHNRLYWYRQTLGQGPEFLTYFQNEAQLEKSRLLSDRFSAERPKGSFSTLEIQRTEQGDSAMYLCASSPTSGSSYNEQFFGPGTRLTVL.

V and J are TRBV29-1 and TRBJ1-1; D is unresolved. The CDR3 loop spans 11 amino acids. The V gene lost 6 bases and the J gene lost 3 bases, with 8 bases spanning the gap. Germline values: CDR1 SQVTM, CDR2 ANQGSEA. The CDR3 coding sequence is TGCAGCGTCCCGTTTGACACTGAAGCTTTCTTT. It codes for CSVPFDTEAFF.